What follows are 5 T cell receptor beta chains derived from one specimen sequenced in a study of tumor and adjacent non-tumor tissue in lung cancer. This sample's RNA came from whole unsorted tissue. A modified ARM-PCR protocol with three rounds of nested PCR amplified TCRbeta. TCRdb re-called the multiplex PCR reads with MiXCR, one entry per CDR3 protein. This table holds about 75,000 distinct CDR3 sequences, around four fifths found once. Sequenced sample: lung tumor tissue. These receptors were collected from a woman in her 50s with non-small cell lung cancer.

The chain uses TRBV24-1 and TRBJ2-1; D possibly corresponds to TRBD2 (5 bases). The CDR3 runs to 13 residues. Germline V gene sequence: CDR1 KGHDR, CDR2 SFDVKD. CDR3 sequence reads: CVSQRTNLNEQFF. The CDR3 DNA reads as TGTGTCTCCCAGCGGACCAACCTCAATGAGCAGTTCTTC.

Details on this clonotype: The junction departs from germline at one end; a sequencing error may be responsible. The genes are TRBV6-1 and TRBJ2-7; possibly TRBD1 or TRBD2 for D (5 bases each). CDR3 length equals 15 residues. Germline V lookup: CDR1 MNHNS, CDR2 SASEGT. The DNA of the CDR3 is TGTGCCAGCAGTGAAGGAGGGGCCCTCTCATACGAGCATTACTTC. Protein: CASSEGGALSYEHYF.

Comment on this clonotype: Germline is not matched at one junction end, which may reflect a read error. This chain joins TRBV6-6 and TRBJ2-5; 8 nucleotides agree with TRBD1. The CDR3 totals 14 residues. The germline V gene encodes CDR1 MNHNY and CDR2 SVGAGI (reference sequence). In DNA, the CDR3 is TGTGCCAACAGTTTTAGACAGGGGCAAGAGATCCAGTACTTC. This sequence encodes CANSFRQGQEIQYF.

About this clonotype: Here the CDR3 omits its conserved ending phenylalanine or tryptophan, so a read error is the likely source. No DNA is shown, since the ends of the CDR3 on it are uncertain; the CDR3 is the one TCRdb lists. The chain carries TRBV11-2 and TRBJ1-5; TRBD1 is the table's D call and was not checked against the DNA. Germline lookup yields CDR1 SGHAT and CDR2 FQNNGV. The CDR3 sequence runs 15 residues, both termini included. The CDR3 protein is CASSAEGVNNQPQHL.

Comment on this clonotype: The junction shows a germline mismatch at one end, possibly a read error. This chain uses TRBV4-2 with TRBJ2-3; 12 nucleotides align to TRBD2. Looked up from germline, CDR1 is LGHNA and CDR2 is YNFKEQ. The CDR3 runs to 20 residues. The CDR3 DNA sequence: TGTGTCAGCAGCCCTACTCCGGGGCTAGCGGGAGGGTGTGGCACAGATACGCAGTATTTT. The encoded protein is CVSSPTPGLAGGCGTDTQYF.